What follows is one T cell receptor beta chain and its context. The entry originates in a study of OX40 agonist ivuxolimab in advanced cancers. Study-wide background: The study treated patients with ivuxolimab, an agonistic anti-OX40 (CD134) antibody. Participants, roughly 81% male, averaged approximately 60 years of age, ranging from roughly 23 to 90.

The CDR3 has 15 amino acids. From germline, CDR1 is SNHLY and CDR2 FYNNEI. V lost 4 bases to trimming and J lost 0 bases, with 13 bases between them. The cohort excluded patients with autoimmune disease history or systemic immunosuppression. The data were produced by immunoSEQ multiplex PCR, yet TCRdb's version contains in-frame clones alone and is incomplete. The sample lists some 50,000 clones, approximately 91% seen once, with 12% in the top ten. The sample consisted of CD4+ or CD8+ T cells sorted from blood, taken in a trial of the OX40 agonist ivuxolimab. This chain joins TRBV2 and TRBJ2-7; D possibly corresponds to TRBD1 (6 bases). The receptor's source is an adult with an advanced solid tumor such as melanoma, head and neck, liver or kidney cancer. Here the CDR3 DNA reads TGTGCCAGCAGTGCTTCGCAGGGGCGCTCCTACGAGCAGTACTTC. Encoded protein: CASSASQGRSYEQYF.